This record concerns one T cell receptor beta chain sequence. Its antigen is not known. The data originate from a study of OX40 agonist ivuxolimab in advanced cancers. Sequenced by immunoSEQ multiplex PCR; TCRdb stores in-frame clones only, minus some. The sample includes tens of thousands of clones, about 86% of them seen just once. Study observations and caveats: With doses of 0.1 to 3.0 mg/kg, CD4+ and CD8+ blood T cells had undergone clonal expansion by week 6.

The TCR sequence derives from an adult with an advanced solid tumor such as melanoma, head and neck, liver or kidney cancer. Sample: CD4+ or CD8+ T cells sorted from blood, taken in a trial of the OX40 agonist ivuxolimab.

CDR3 bases: TGTGCCATCCGGACTAGCGGCACAGATACGCAGTATTTT. Residues: CAIRTSGTDTQYF. This chain connects TRBV15 to TRBJ2-3; 9 bases line up with TRBD2. The CDR3 is 13 residues long. Germline V lookup: CDR1 LNHNV, CDR2 YYDKDF (reference sequence). The junction had 3 bases not matched to a gene; V was cut back by 10 bases and J by 1 base.